Listed here are 16 T cell receptor beta chains from one sample, sequenced in a study of blood T cells in healthy people across ages (dated by TCRdb to the mid-2010s). Libraries were made using 5' RACE. Sequenced using an Illumina HiSeq 2500. A second PCR of roughly 6 to 12 cycles was run with a J-beta primer mix and a sample-barcoded 5' primer. TCRdb applied fastp at Q25 and MiXCR to the public reads, then kept only in-frame beta chains. Each entry merges the rows of one CDR3 protein and shows their most common DNA and genes. A total of around 1,700,000 distinct CDR3 sequences appear in this sample, roughly 30% of them only once. Together, the top ten hold roughly 8.2% of the sample. Sample: blood. The source is a woman aged 25 to 39 in good health.

The chain carries TRBV27 and TRBJ1-2; 8 bases align to TRBD1. The germline gives CDR1 MNHEY, CDR2 SMNVEV (reference sequence). With V trimmed by 2 bases and J by 6 bases, 8 bases remained unmatched. The CDR3 is made up of 15 amino acids. The CDR3 region has the DNA TGTGCCAGCAGTTTACAGGGGGCGCGGGGCCATGGCTACACCTTC. It yields the protein CASSLQGARGHGYTF.

Notes on this clonotype: One end of the junction does not line up with germline, which may come from a read error. This chain joins TRBV9 and TRBJ1-2; 7 bases line up with TRBD1. The CDR3 spans 15 residues. CDR1 is SGDLS, CDR2 YYNGEE, per germline. The CDR3 region is CASSVGGTAGYDYTF. CDR3 bases: TGTGCCAGCAGCGTAGGCGGGACAGCCGGCTATGACTACACCTTC.

This chain links TRBV7-2 with TRBJ2-1; tentative D call: TRBD2 (6 bases). CDR3 size: 15 residues. Per germline, CDR1 SGHTA and CDR2 FQGNSA. V was clipped by 1 base and J by 8 bases, with 15 bases between them. The DNA for the CDR3 is TGTGCCAGCAGCTTAGGTCTAGCGACCTGGTATGAGCAGTTCTTC. Its translation: CASSLGLATWYEQFF.

This clonotype was observed at least ten times. The chain is built from TRBV11-2 and TRBJ2-1, with 9 bases identical to TRBD2. The CDR3 runs 16 residues. J lost 0 bases, V lost 7 bases, and 7 bases had no gene match. From germline, CDR1 is SGHAT and CDR2 FQNNGV. The CDR3 region has the DNA TGTGCCAGCACCAGACTAGCGGATAGCTCCTACAATGAGCAGTTCTTC. It specifies CASTRLADSSYNEQFF.

In its sample, this clonotype was seen a few times. The rearrangement joins TRBV6-1 to TRBJ2-5; 10 bases agree with TRBD1. This CDR3 has 14 amino acids. The V and J ends lost 7 bases and 11 bases, in that order; junction bases with no gene match: 13. Germline CDR1 and CDR2: MNHNS and SASEGT. CDR3 nucleotides: TGTGCCAGCAAGAGGGACAGGGGTTATCGGGAGCAGTACTTC. The encoded protein is CASKRDRGYREQYF.

This clonotype was picked up a small number of times. The V gene is TRBV5-1, the J gene TRBJ1-1, with D perhaps matching TRBD1 (6 bases). Germline V lookup: CDR1 SGHRS, CDR2 YFSETQ. The ends were cut back, 1 base at V and 0 bases at J, with 10 bases in the middle. This CDR3 region has 15 residues. The CDR3 DNA reads TGCGCCAGCAGCTTGAGCAGGGGAGTGAACACTGAAGCTTTCTTT. It is translated as CASSLSRGVNTEAFF.

This clonotype was counted many times. The gene calls are TRBV20-1 and TRBJ2-5; 12 nucleotides match TRBD2. V dropped 6 bases and J dropped 1; count of bases not matched to a gene: 6. This CDR3 has 15 amino acids. The germline V gene has CDR1 DFQATT and CDR2 SNEGSKA (reference sequence). The CDR3 loop is CSANGLAGTQETQYF. As DNA, the CDR3 is TGCAGTGCGAACGGACTAGCGGGGACCCAAGAGACCCAGTACTTC.

The rearrangement links TRBV4-1 to TRBJ1-2, with D perhaps TRBD1 (5 bases). CDR1 MGHRA and CDR2 YSYEKL come from the germline V gene. The CDR3 is 16 residues long. V was clipped by 0 bases and J by 4 bases, with 15 bases between them. The CDR3: CASSQDPYRLGYGYTF. Written as DNA, the CDR3 is TGCGCCAGCAGCCAAGATCCTTACAGGCTGGGCTATGGCTACACCTTC.

This clonotype has a handful of counts. The chain employs TRBV6-5 and TRBJ1-1; D is ambiguous. Between the trimmed V and J ends, which lost 2 bases and 0 bases, there was a span of 7 bases. Germline CDR1 MNHEY, CDR2 SVGAGI. The CDR3 length is 14 residues. CDR3 sequence reads: CASSYQVLNTEAFF. Written as DNA, the CDR3 is TGTGCCAGCAGTTACCAGGTTCTGAACACTGAAGCTTTCTTT.

This clonotype was counted a few times. The genes are TRBV15 and TRBJ1-5; D gene ambiguous. V was trimmed by 0 bases and J by 0 bases, leaving 9 bases between them. The CDR3 totals 16 residues. Per the germline V gene, CDR1 is LNHNV and CDR2 is YYDKDF (reference sequence). The CDR3 region has the DNA TGTGCCACCAGCAGAGATCCAACACTTAGCAATCAGCCCCAGCATTTT. Translating it yields CATSRDPTLSNQPQHF.

This clonotype has at least ten counts. This chain connects TRBV7-2 to TRBJ2-5, with 9 nucleotides matching TRBD1. V was clipped by 5 bases and J by 7 bases; unmatched bases: 5. Germline values: CDR1 SGHTA, CDR2 FQGNSA. The length of the CDR3 is 13 residues. In nucleotides, the CDR3 is TGTGCCAGCAGCGACAGGGGGGAAGGGACCCAGTACTTC. Protein sequence: CASSDRGEGTQYF. Based on the CDR3 plus reference TRBV7-2 and TRBJ2-5, the full variable domain is GAGVSQSPSNKVTEKGKDVELRCDPISGHTALYWYRQSLGQGLEFLIYFQGNSAPDKSGLPSDRFSAERTGGSVSTLTIQRTQQEDSAVYLCASSDRGEGTQYFGPGTRLLVL.

The J gene is TRBJ2-2, the V gene TRBV15, with TRBD1 identical over 7 bases. Trimming removed 8 bases from V and 4 bases from J; junction bases left unmatched: 7. This CDR3 comprises 14 residues. Per germline, CDR1 LNHNV and CDR2 YYDKDF (reference sequence). The CDR3 DNA sequence: TGTGCCACCCGTTCGGACAGGTCCACCGGGGAGCTGTTTTTT. It specifies CATRSDRSTGELFF.

The rearrangement joins TRBV7-2 to TRBJ2-5, with 7 bases lining up with TRBD1. The J call may not be correct, given that the DNA end is closer to TRBJ2-7. The V gene's germline CDR1 is SGHTA and CDR2 FQGNSA. The CDR3 contains 15 residues. In nucleotides, the CDR3 is TGTACCAGCAGCTTACGGGGACAGAGAGCCTCCGAGCAGTACTTC. This gives the protein CTSSLRGQRASEQYF.

This clonotype was seen many times. The chain joins TRBV5-1 to TRBJ2-7; 8 positions agree with TRBD1. V lost 4 bases to trimming and J lost 4 bases; unmatched junction nucleotides: 4. Germline V CDR1 and CDR2: SGHRS, YFSETQ. The CDR3 length is 13 residues. DNA for the CDR3: TGCGCCAGCAGCCGACAGGGGCAGTACGAGCAGTACTTC. As protein: CASSRQGQYEQYF.

Points on this clonotype: This may arise from a read error, as a much more abundant clone is one base away. The chain uses TRBV29-1 and TRBJ2-6; no clear D. The V end lost 3 bases, the J end lost 2 bases, and 8 bases lay between the germline ends. The germline V gene has CDR1 SQVTM and CDR2 ANQGSEA. The CDR3 has 14 residues. In DNA form, the CDR3 reads TGCAGCGTTGATTCAGCAACTGGGGCCAACGTCCTGACTTTC. Encoded protein: CSVDSATGANVLTF.

Ten or more counts support this clonotype. V and J are TRBV5-1 and TRBJ2-1, with 8 bases aligning to TRBD2. V shed 3 bases and J 13 bases; nucleotides not matched to a gene: 9. CDR3 length equals 13 residues. CDR1 and CDR2 (germline): SGHRS, YFSETQ. CDR3 region: CASSSAGTRVQFF. Here the CDR3 DNA reads TGCGCCAGCAGCTCAGCCGGGACTAGAGTACAGTTCTTC.